Shown below are 13 T cell receptor beta chains from a single sample sequenced in a study of neoadjuvant nivolumab and ipilimumab in lung cancer (dated by TCRdb to about 2020). This specimen's time point label, per the study, means: at surgical resection after neoadjuvant nivolumab +/- ipilimumab. Library creation used the immunoSEQ multiplex PCR assay. What TCRdb holds here is the immuneACCESS table cut down to in-frame rearrangements. Part of the clones is not present; checked against another copy, under half of the missing clones reflect an unresolved V gene, and the others are unexplained. This sample has about 26,000 clones in its table, and roughly 80% of those were observed once. The ten largest account for 7.5% to 10% of the sample. Sequencing used tumor tissue, obtained after neoadjuvant nivolumab, alone or with ipilimumab, at or shortly before surgery. The receptors originated from an adult with non-small cell lung cancer.

The V and J genes are TRBV11-2 and TRBJ2-1; D not certain. The CDR3 is made up of 16 amino acids. V was cut by 4 bases and J by 7 bases, with 20 bases left in between. The germline CDR1 and CDR2 sequences are SGHAT and FQNNGV. CDR3 amino acids: CASSSLKSYLYNEQFF. Here the CDR3 DNA reads TGTGCCAGCAGCTCCCTGAAGTCCTACCTCTATAATGAGCAGTTCTTC.

The chain employs TRBV6-5 and TRBJ1-5, with unresolved D. Trimming shortened V by 6 bases and J by 2 bases, and 8 bases separated the two germline ends. The CDR3 loop spans 13 amino acids. CDR1 and CDR2 from the germline V gene are MNHEY and SVGAGI. Here the CDR3 DNA reads TGTGCCAGCAGCCGCGGAGGCAATCAGCCCCAGCATTTT. Its protein product is CASSRGGNQPQHF.

This sequence joins TRBV10-2 and TRBJ1-4; tentatively, D is TRBD1 (5 bases). Germline V CDR1 and CDR2: WSHSY, SAAADI. Trimming left V 6 bases short and J 7 bases short, with 18 bases between. The CDR3 has 15 residues. CDR3 DNA sequence: TGCGCCAGCAGAGAGGAATTAGGGGTCACTGAAAAACTGTTTTTT. Protein sequence: CASREELGVTEKLFF.

The chain uses TRBV11-3 and TRBJ2-5; D remains unclear. This CDR3 spans 14 amino acids. CDR1 SGHNT and CDR2 YENEEA come from the germline V gene. The ends were cut back, 1 base at V and 2 bases at J, with 8 bases in the middle. Here the CDR3 reads CASSLGHVQETQYF. In DNA, the CDR3 is TGTGCCAGCAGCTTAGGGCACGTTCAAGAGACCCAGTACTTC.

This chain joins TRBV7-2 and TRBJ2-7; TRBD2 aligns across 7 bases. Losses at the gene ends were 0 bases for V and 3 bases for J; bases not matched to a gene: 5. Germline loops: CDR1 SGHTA, CDR2 FQGNSA. This CDR3 region has 15 residues. CDR3: CASSLASAGFYEQYF. The CDR3 region has the DNA TGTGCCAGCAGCTTAGCGTCAGCGGGATTCTACGAGCAGTACTTC.

This clone was seen a handful of times. V gene TRBV18 combines with J gene TRBJ1-5; unclear D gene. The germline V and J ends were trimmed by 5 bases and 10 bases, with 12 bases remaining between them. CDR3 length: 12 residues. Germline V gene lookup returns CDR1 KGHSH and CDR2 LQKENI. CDR3 nucleotides: TGTGCCAGCTCATCAGACCAAGGACCCCAGCATTTT. Residues: CASSSDQGPQHF.

The chain has TRBV18 and TRBJ2-7, with D perhaps TRBD2 (6 bases). From germline, CDR1 is KGHSH and CDR2 LQKENI. Trimming removed 2 bases from V and 0 bases from J, with 20 bases in between. This CDR3 comprises 18 residues. The CDR3: CASSPSPTRPSDSYEQYF. The CDR3 DNA is TGTGCCAGCTCACCATCACCCACCCGGCCTAGCGACTCCTACGAGCAGTACTTC.

This chain uses TRBV2 with TRBJ1-2; D remains unclear. Trimming took off 2 bases at V and 0 bases at J, with 4 bases between the two ends. Germline lookup yields CDR1 SNHLY and CDR2 FYNNEI. The length of the CDR3 is 13 residues. The CDR3 loop reads CASSETTNYGYTF. The CDR3 DNA sequence: TGTGCCAGCAGTGAAACAACTAACTATGGCTACACCTTC.

V and J are TRBV11-3 and TRBJ2-3; 13 nucleotides match TRBD2. The CDR3 is 16 residues long. Per germline, CDR1 SGHNT and CDR2 YENEEA. The ends lost 5 bases at V and 6 bases at J; junction bases unmatched: 8. The CDR3 nucleotides read TGTGCCAGCAGCCTCGGACTAGCGGGAGTTCGCGATACGCAGTATTTT. Its translation: CASSLGLAGVRDTQYF.

V gene TRBV27 combines with J gene TRBJ2-1; possibly TRBD2 for D (6 bases). This CDR3 is built from 15 residues. Deletions cut 3 bases from V and 7 bases from J, with 16 bases between. CDR1 is MNHEY and CDR2 is SMNVEV in the germline V gene (reference sequence). The chain's CDR3 is CASSLEGKERNEQFF. In DNA form, the CDR3 reads TGTGCCAGCAGTTTGGAGGGGAAAGAAAGGAATGAGCAGTTCTTC.

This clone was observed a few times. This chain joins TRBV19 and TRBJ2-7; 7 bases are a match to TRBD2. This CDR3 comprises 14 residues. V was clipped by 7 bases and J by 2 bases; unmatched bases: 8. Germline-derived CDR1 and CDR2 are LNHDA and SQIVND (reference sequence). CDR3 bases: TGTGCCAGTAATAGCGGGTTACCACCCTACGAGCAGTACTTC. The encoded protein is CASNSGLPPYEQYF. The variable domain in full, with the rest retrieved from reference TRBV19 and TRBJ2-7, is DGGITQSPKYLFRKEGQNVTLSCEQNLNHDAMYWYRQDPGQGLRLIYYSQIVNDFQKGDIAEGYSVSREKKESFPLTVTSAQKNPTAFYLCASNSGLPPYEQYFGPGTRLTVT.

The V call is TRBV6-5, the J call TRBJ1-1, with 7 bases aligning to TRBD1. CDR1 is MNHEY and CDR2 is SVGAGI in the germline V gene. After removal of 5 bases from V and 1 base from J, the junction contained 4 bases not matched to a gene. The CDR3 length is 14 residues. The CDR3 bases are TGTGCCAGCAGTCCGACAGGGACGAACACTGAAGCTTTCTTT. Its protein is CASSPTGTNTEAFF.

The V gene is TRBV11-3, the J gene TRBJ1-2; D unresolved. The germline V and J ends were trimmed by 1 base and 5 bases, with 8 bases remaining between them. The length of the CDR3 is 13 residues. The germline CDR1 and CDR2 sequences are SGHNT and YENEEA. In DNA, the CDR3 is TGTGCCAGCAGCTTAGGAGCCCAGTATGGCTACACCTTC. Its protein product is CASSLGAQYGYTF.